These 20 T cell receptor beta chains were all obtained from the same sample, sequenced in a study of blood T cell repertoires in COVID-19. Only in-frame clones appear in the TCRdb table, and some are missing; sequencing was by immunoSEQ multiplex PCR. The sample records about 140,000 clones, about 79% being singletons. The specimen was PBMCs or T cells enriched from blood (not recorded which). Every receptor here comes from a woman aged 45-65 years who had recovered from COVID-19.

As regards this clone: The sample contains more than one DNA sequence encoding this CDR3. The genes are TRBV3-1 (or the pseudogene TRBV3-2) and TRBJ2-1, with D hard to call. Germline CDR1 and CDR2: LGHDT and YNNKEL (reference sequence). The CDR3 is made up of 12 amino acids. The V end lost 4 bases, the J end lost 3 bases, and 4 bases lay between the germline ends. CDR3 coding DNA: TGTGCCAGCAGCCTTAGCTACAATGAGCAGTTCTTC. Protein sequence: CASSLSYNEQFF.

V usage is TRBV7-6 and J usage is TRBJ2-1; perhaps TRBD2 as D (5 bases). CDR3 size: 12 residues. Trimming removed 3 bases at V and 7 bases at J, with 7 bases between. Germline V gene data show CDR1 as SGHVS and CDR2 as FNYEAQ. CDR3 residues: CASSFEGNEQFF. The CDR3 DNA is TGTGCCAGCAGCTTTGAGGGAAATGAGCAGTTCTTC.

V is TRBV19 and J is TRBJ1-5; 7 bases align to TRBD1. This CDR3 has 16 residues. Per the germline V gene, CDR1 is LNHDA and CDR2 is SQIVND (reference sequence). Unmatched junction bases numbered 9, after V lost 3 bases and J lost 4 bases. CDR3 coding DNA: TGTGCCAGTAGTATTAACAGGGGCTCCTTGAATCAGCCCCAGCATTTT. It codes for CASSINRGSLNQPQHF.

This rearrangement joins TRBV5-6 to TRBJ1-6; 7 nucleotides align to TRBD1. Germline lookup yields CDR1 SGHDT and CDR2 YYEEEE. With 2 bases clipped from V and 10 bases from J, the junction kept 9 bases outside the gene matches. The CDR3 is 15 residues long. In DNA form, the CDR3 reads TGTGCCAGCAGCTTAGGACAGGTATCAGAGTCACCCCTCCACTTT. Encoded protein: CASSLGQVSESPLHF.

The CDR3 reads CASSPDMGSYNSPLHF. CDR3 DNA sequence: TGTGCCAGCAGCCCGGACATGGGGTCCTATAATTCACCCCTCCACTTT. The chain recombines TRBV5-6 with TRBJ1-6, with D perhaps matching TRBD1 (5 bases). Trimming pared 4 bases from V and 1 base from J, leaving 12 bases between. This CDR3 spans 16 amino acids. In germline, CDR1 is SGHDT, CDR2 YYEEEE. Together with reference TRBV5-6 and TRBJ1-6, the CDR3 gives the full variable domain: DAGVTQSPTHLIKTRGQQVTLRCSPKSGHDTVSWYQQALGQGPQFIFQYYEEEERQRGNFPDRFSGHQFPNYSSELNVNALLLGDSALYLCASSPDMGSYNSPLHFGNGTRLTVT.

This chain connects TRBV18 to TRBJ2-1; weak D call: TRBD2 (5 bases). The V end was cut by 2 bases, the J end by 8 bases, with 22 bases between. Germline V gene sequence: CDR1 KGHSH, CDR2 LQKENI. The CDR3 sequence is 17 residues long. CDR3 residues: CASSPFLREMRSDEQFF. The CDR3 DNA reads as TGTGCCAGCTCACCATTCTTAAGGGAGATGAGGTCCGATGAGCAGTTCTTC. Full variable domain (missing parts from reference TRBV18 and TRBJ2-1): NAGVMQNPRHLVRRRGQEARLRCSPMKGHSHVYWYRQLPEEGLKFMVYLQKENIIDESGMPKERFSAEFPKEGPSILRIQQVVRGDSAAYFCASSPFLREMRSDEQFFGPGTRLTVL.

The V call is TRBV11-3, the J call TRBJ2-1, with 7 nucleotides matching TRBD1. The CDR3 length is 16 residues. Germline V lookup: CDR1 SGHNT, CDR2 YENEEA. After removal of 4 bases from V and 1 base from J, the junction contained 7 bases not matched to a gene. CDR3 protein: CASSWGATGSYNEQFF. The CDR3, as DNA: TGTGCCAGCAGCTGGGGCGCGACAGGGTCCTACAATGAGCAGTTCTTC.

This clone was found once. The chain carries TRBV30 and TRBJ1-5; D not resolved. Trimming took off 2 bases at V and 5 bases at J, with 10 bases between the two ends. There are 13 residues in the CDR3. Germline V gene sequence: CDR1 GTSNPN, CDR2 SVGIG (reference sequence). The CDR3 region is CAWSSQADQPQHF. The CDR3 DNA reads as TGTGCCTGGAGTAGCCAGGCAGATCAGCCCCAGCATTTT.

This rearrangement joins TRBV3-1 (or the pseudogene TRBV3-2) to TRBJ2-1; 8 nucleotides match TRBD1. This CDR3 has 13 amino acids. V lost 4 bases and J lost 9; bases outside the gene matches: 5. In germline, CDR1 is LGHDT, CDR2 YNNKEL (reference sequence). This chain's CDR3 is CASSLGQGGEQFF. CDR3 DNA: TGTGCCAGCAGCCTAGGACAGGGTGGTGAGCAGTTCTTC.

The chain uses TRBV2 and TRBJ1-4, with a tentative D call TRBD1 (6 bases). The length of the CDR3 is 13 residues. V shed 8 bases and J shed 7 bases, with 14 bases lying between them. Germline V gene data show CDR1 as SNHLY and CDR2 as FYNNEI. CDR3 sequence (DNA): TGTGCCAGCGACCAAAGAGGGGGTGAAAAACTGTTTTTT. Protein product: CASDQRGGEKLFF.

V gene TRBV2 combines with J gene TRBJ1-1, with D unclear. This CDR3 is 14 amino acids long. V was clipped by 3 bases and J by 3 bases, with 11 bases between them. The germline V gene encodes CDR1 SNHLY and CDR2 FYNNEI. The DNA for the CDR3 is TGTGCCAGCAGTGATGGGGAGGGAGACACTGAAGCTTTCTTT. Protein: CASSDGEGDTEAFF.

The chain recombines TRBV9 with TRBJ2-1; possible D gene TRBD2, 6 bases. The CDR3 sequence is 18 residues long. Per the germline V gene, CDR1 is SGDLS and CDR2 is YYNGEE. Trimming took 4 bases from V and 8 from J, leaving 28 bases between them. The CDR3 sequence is CASSPHPRTAAGAHEQFF. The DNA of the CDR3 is TGTGCCAGCAGCCCCCACCCCCGGACTGCAGCGGGTGCCCATGAGCAGTTCTTC.

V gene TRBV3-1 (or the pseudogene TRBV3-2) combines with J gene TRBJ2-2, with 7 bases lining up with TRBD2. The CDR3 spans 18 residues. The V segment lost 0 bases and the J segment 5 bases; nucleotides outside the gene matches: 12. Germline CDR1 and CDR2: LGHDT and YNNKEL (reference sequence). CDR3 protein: CASSQDVGGIKFTGELFF. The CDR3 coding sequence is TGTGCCAGCAGCCAAGACGTGGGAGGGATAAAGTTTACCGGGGAGCTGTTTTTT.

DNA for the CDR3: TGTGCCAGCAGCTTACTAGCGGGGGGGCAGTTGAGAAAGAATGAGCAGTTCTTC. This translates into CASSLLAGGQLRKNEQFF. The chain employs TRBV7-3 and TRBJ2-1; 12 positions match TRBD2. V shed 2 bases and J 7 bases; nucleotides not matched to a gene: 12. This CDR3 contains 18 residues. Germline values: CDR1 SGHTA, CDR2 FQGTGA.

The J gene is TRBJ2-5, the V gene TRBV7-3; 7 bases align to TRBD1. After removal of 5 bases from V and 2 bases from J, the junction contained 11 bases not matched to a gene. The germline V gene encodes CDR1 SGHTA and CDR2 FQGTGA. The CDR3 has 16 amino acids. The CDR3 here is CASSPGPQGVQETQYF. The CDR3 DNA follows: TGTGCCAGCAGCCCGGGGCCCCAGGGGGTTCAAGAGACCCAGTACTTC.

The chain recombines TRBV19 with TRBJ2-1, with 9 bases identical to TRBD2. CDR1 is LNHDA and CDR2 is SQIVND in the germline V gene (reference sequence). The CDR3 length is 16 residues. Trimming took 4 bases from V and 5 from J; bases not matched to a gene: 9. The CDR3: CASSKQAGGTDNEQFF. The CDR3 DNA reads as TGTGCCAGTAGTAAGCAAGCGGGAGGTACTGACAATGAGCAGTTCTTC.

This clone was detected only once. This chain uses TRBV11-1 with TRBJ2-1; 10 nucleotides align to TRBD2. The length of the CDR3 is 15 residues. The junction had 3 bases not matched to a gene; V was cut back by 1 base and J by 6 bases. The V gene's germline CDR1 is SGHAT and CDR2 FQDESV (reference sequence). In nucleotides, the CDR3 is TGTGCCAGCAGCTTAGGACTAGCGGGCCGCAATGAGCAGTTCTTC. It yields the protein CASSLGLAGRNEQFF.

CDR3 protein: CASSERGGNNEQFF. The CDR3 DNA is TGTGCCAGCAGTGAGAGGGGAGGGAACAATGAGCAGTTCTTC. The rearrangement joins TRBV2 to TRBJ2-1, with TRBD2 identical over 7 bases. Trimming removed 3 bases from V and 5 bases from J; junction bases left unmatched: 4. The CDR3 spans 14 residues. The germline CDR1 and CDR2 sequences are SNHLY and FYNNEI. The full variable domain, in which reference TRBV2 and TRBJ2-1 provide the parts outside the CDR3, is EPEVTQTPSHQVTQMGQEVILRCVPISNHLYFYWYRQILGQKVEFLVSFYNNEISEKSEIFDDQFSVERPDGSNFTLKIRSTKLEDSAMYFCASSERGGNNEQFFGPGTRLTVL.

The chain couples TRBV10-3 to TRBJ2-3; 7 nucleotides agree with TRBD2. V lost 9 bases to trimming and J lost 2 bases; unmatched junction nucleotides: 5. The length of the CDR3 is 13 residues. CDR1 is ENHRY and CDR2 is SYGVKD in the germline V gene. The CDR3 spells CAMGRDPTDTQYF. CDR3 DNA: TGTGCCATGGGGAGGGACCCCACAGATACGCAGTATTTT.

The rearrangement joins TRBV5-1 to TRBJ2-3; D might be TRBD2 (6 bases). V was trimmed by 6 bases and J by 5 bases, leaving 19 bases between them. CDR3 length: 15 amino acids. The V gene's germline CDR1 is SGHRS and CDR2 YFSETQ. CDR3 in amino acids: CASTWSRDRVDTQYF. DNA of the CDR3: TGCGCCAGCACCTGGTCGCGGGACCGCGTAGATACGCAGTATTTT.